This paragraph reports one TCR beta chain. Its antigen is not known. The germline V gene encodes CDR1 MGHDK and CDR2 SYGVNS. CDR3 length: 16 residues. The sample is drawn from a study of T cells expressing NK-cell markers. Study-level background: The TCR beta repertoires were obtained from sorted CD3+CD56+NKG2C+, CD3+CD56+NKG2C- and CD3+CD56-NKG2C+ T cells. Sequenced donors, eight in total, included seven who were HCMV-seropositive and one who was seronegative.

Generation of TCR beta cDNA was performed by 5'RACE template switching incorporating UMIs. From the 5' RACE reads, TCRdb lists one entry per CDR3 protein and no DNA. Its table records roughly 390,000 distinct CDR3 sequences. Study results and caveats: Five or six donors showed dominant NKG2C+ clonotypes comprising about 1.0-7.0% of their CD8+ T cells.

The genes are TRBV25-1 and TRBJ2-5; the TRBD1 assignment by TCRdb is unverifiable without DNA. Sequencing was carried out using blood T cells: a sorted CD56 or NKG2C T cell subset, CD4+ or CD8+ T cells, or bulk PBMC T cells (not recorded which). The receptor's source is a woman in her fifties or sixties in good health. The CDR3 here is CASSPRTGADQETQYF. Based on the CDR3 plus reference TRBV25-1 and TRBJ2-5, the full variable domain is EADIYQTPRYLVIGTGKKITLECSQTMGHDKMYWYQQDPGMELHLIHYSYGVNSTEKGDLSSESTVSRIRTEHFPLTLESARPSHTSQYLCASSPRTGADQETQYFGPGTRLLVL.